Here is one T cell receptor beta chain with its context. Its antigen is unidentified. CDR3 length equals 14 residues. V lost 2 bases and J lost 4, with 9 bases in between. CDR1 is MNHEY and CDR2 is SVGEGT in the germline V gene. The data were obtained in a study of post-analysis software for immune sequencing data. General study results and limits: In patients, 4 to 6 TRBV segments were more frequent than in controls, with TRBV5-6, TRBV5-1 and TRBV20-1 among them.

Unique molecular identifiers were present in the TCR beta cDNA libraries. From the PCR reads, TCRdb called clonotypes with MiXCR, one entry per CDR3 protein. The table has approximately 730,000 distinct CDR3 sequences, roughly 50% seen once. The J gene is TRBJ2-1, the V gene TRBV6-2 or TRBV6-3, with D perhaps TRBD2 (6 bases). This TCR derives from a girl between 5 and 17 years old with multiple sclerosis. The sequencing sample was made of blood. The CDR3 DNA reads TGTGCCAGCAGTTACGATAGCGGTTACAATGAGCAGTTCTTC. It specifies CASSYDSGYNEQFF.